Below, 27 T cell receptor beta chains from the same sample are listed, as sequenced in a study of Ad26.COV2.S vaccination and SARS-CoV-2 variants. Treatment meaning: roughly 18 received Ad26.COV2.S at low or high dose, single or two shots; 5 received placebo; per-sample allocation not given. All samples were drawn on day 63, counting from the first vaccine or placebo injection. Data came from immunoSEQ multiplex PCR; TCRdb stores just in-frame clones and leaves some out. The profile shows approximately 400,000 clones, about 85% of them singletons. The source material was peripheral blood, sampled in a trial of Ad26.COV2.S vaccine versus placebo. The receptors originated from a person aged 18-60 years who received the Ad26.COV2.S COVID-19 vaccine or a placebo.

The table lists this clone with a count of one. CDR3 protein: CASSYEGSSYNSPLHF. DNA of the CDR3: TGTGCCAGCAGTTACGAGGGAAGCTCCTATAATTCACCCCTCCACTTT. The gene calls are TRBV6-5 and TRBJ1-6; D is ambiguous. This CDR3 is 16 amino acids long. The germline V gene has CDR1 MNHEY and CDR2 SVGAGI. V lost 2 bases and J lost 0, with 8 bases in between.

A single count supports this clone. The rearrangement uses TRBV6-5 and TRBJ2-3; TRBD1 agrees at 9 bases. The CDR3 has 15 amino acids. From germline, CDR1 is MNHEY and CDR2 SVGAGI. The ends lost 8 bases at V and 6 bases at J; junction bases unmatched: 12. The CDR3 reads CASQDRGRRPDTQYF. In DNA, the CDR3 is TGTGCCAGCCAGGACAGGGGCCGCCGTCCGGATACGCAGTATTTT.

V is TRBV28 and J is TRBJ1-5; D may be TRBD1 (6 bases). Germline CDR1 is MDHEN and CDR2 is SYDVKM. This CDR3 spans 12 amino acids. Trimming pared 5 bases from V and 11 bases from J, leaving 13 bases between. CDR3 residues: CASSQPGQSQHF. The CDR3 bases are TGTGCCAGCAGTCAACCCGGACAGTCCCAGCATTTT. The full variable domain, its missing parts supplied by reference TRBV28 and TRBJ1-5, is DVKVTQSSRYLVKRTGEKVFLECVQDMDHENMFWYRQDPGLGLRLIYFSYDVKMKEKGDIPEGYSVSREKKERFSLILESASTNQTSMYLCASSQPGQSQHFGDGTRLSIL.

This clone was seen just once. This rearrangement joins TRBV5-1 to TRBJ2-5; TRBD1 matches 9 bases. V gave up 2 bases and J gave up 2 bases; unmatched junction bases: 10. The CDR3 runs to 17 residues. Germline V gene data show CDR1 as SGHRS and CDR2 as YFSETQ. CDR3 residues: CASSLYRGRGAQETQYF. The CDR3 region has the DNA TGCGCCAGCAGCTTATACAGGGGGCGAGGGGCTCAAGAGACCCAGTACTTC.

The chain carries TRBV11-2 and TRBJ1-1, with 8 positions matching TRBD1. Germline CDR1 and CDR2: SGHAT and FQNNGV. V dropped 3 bases and J dropped 6; count of bases not matched to a gene: 9. The length of the CDR3 is 15 residues. The CDR3 nucleotides read TGTGCCAGCAGCTTCTACGGCAGGGGGCTCGCTGAAGCTTTCTTT. Translated, it gives CASSFYGRGLAEAFF.

The CDR3, as DNA: TGTGCCAGCAGCCAACCTAGCGGGAACCACTACGAGCAGTACTTC. This encodes CASSQPSGNHYEQYF. The rearrangement joins TRBV3-1 (or the pseudogene TRBV3-2) to TRBJ2-7; 9 bases agree with TRBD2. J was trimmed by 3 bases and V by 2 bases; bases with no gene match: 5. Germline V lookup: CDR1 LGHDT, CDR2 YNNKEL (reference sequence). The CDR3 loop spans 15 amino acids.

This clone was detected once. J is TRBJ2-7 and V is TRBV5-1; D ambiguous. This CDR3 is 14 amino acids long. The germline CDR1 and CDR2 sequences are SGHRS and YFSETQ. Deletions cut 1 base from V and 0 bases from J, with 8 bases between. CDR3 DNA: TGCGCCAGCAGCTTGAGTTCTGACTCCTACGAGCAGTACTTC. Its protein is CASSLSSDSYEQYF.

The J gene is TRBJ1-5, the V gene TRBV27, with unresolved D. This CDR3 region has 16 residues. Trimming took off 3 bases at V and 7 bases at J, with 19 bases between the two ends. Germline assignment: CDR1 MNHEY and CDR2 SMNVEV (reference sequence). The CDR3 sequence: CASSLVGPQSMQPQHF. The CDR3, as DNA: TGTGCCAGCAGTTTGGTAGGTCCCCAGTCAATGCAGCCCCAGCATTTT.

The chain carries TRBV27 and TRBJ1-6, with 8 bases aligning to TRBD1. CDR1 is MNHEY and CDR2 is SMNVEV in the germline V gene (reference sequence). CDR3 length: 16 amino acids. The V and J ends lost 5 bases and 6 bases, in that order; junction bases with no gene match: 9. CDR3 sequence: CASSPTRDRINSPLHF. The DNA of the CDR3 is TGTGCCAGCAGTCCAACCCGGGACAGGATTAATTCACCCCTCCACTTT.

This clone was counted between two and nine times. This chain uses TRBV6-2 or TRBV6-3 with TRBJ2-6; 8 nucleotides match TRBD1. The J segment lost 1 base and the V segment lost 6 bases, leaving 14 bases of the junction unmatched. The CDR3 is made up of 19 amino acids. Per the germline V gene, CDR1 is MNHEY and CDR2 is SVGEGT. The CDR3 here is CASSPTGAREDSGANVLTF. The CDR3, as DNA: TGTGCCAGCAGCCCGACAGGGGCCCGAGAAGATTCTGGGGCCAACGTCCTGACTTTC.

The CDR3 DNA reads as TGTGCCAGCAGCCCCACTCTATGGGACAGGGGGCTGAACACTGAAGCTTTCTTT. Protein product: CASSPTLWDRGLNTEAFF. The gene calls are TRBV7-9 and TRBJ1-1, with 12 positions matching TRBD1. The CDR3 contains 18 residues. Unmatched junction bases numbered 10, after V lost 5 bases and J lost 0 bases. The germline V gene has CDR1 SEHNR and CDR2 FQNEAQ (reference sequence).

The V gene is TRBV7-2, the J gene TRBJ2-3; D may be TRBD1 (5 bases). Looked up from germline, CDR1 is SGHTA and CDR2 is FQGNSA. This CDR3 region has 14 residues. V shed 1 base and J shed 1 base, with 6 bases lying between them. CDR3 in amino acids: CASSLVQGTDTQYF. Here the CDR3 DNA reads TGTGCCAGCAGCTTAGTACAGGGCACAGATACGCAGTATTTT.

The V gene is TRBV13, the J gene TRBJ2-7; D might be TRBD1 (6 bases). Germline values: CDR1 PRHDT, CDR2 FYEKMQ (reference sequence). The CDR3 totals 14 residues. V lost 5 bases to trimming and J lost 7 bases, with 18 bases between them. The CDR3 loop reads CASSIGQRAREQYF. As DNA, the CDR3 is TGTGCCAGCAGCATCGGACAGAGGGCAAGAGAGCAGTACTTC.

The chain has TRBV12-3 or TRBV12-4 and TRBJ2-3; D is unresolved. Trimming left V 5 bases short and J 0 bases short, with 3 bases between. This CDR3 spans 12 amino acids. CDR3 bases: TGTGCCAGCAGTGGTAGCACAGATACGCAGTATTTT. Residues: CASSGSTDTQYF.

This chain links TRBV2 with TRBJ2-3; 9 bases align to TRBD1. Trimming took 6 bases from V and 1 from J; bases not matched to a gene: 5. Germline loops: CDR1 SNHLY, CDR2 FYNNEI. This CDR3 is 15 amino acids long. The chain's CDR3 is CASRLDRGGTDTQYF. The CDR3 DNA follows: TGTGCCAGCAGGCTCGACAGGGGGGGCACAGATACGCAGTATTTT.

The chain joins TRBV18 to TRBJ2-2; D is perhaps TRBD1 (6 bases). CDR3 length: 17 residues. Deletions cut 0 bases from V and 4 bases from J, with 15 bases between. CDR1 and CDR2 from the germline V gene are KGHSH and LQKENI. This CDR3 is CASSPPSGGEGTGELFF. CDR3 in DNA: TGTGCCAGCTCACCACCATCTGGGGGCGAAGGCACCGGGGAGCTGTTTTTT.

The rearrangement links TRBV6-5 to TRBJ2-7; D remains ambiguous. The CDR3 has 14 residues. Germline lookup yields CDR1 MNHEY and CDR2 SVGAGI. V was trimmed by 3 bases and J by 7 bases, leaving 16 bases between them. The CDR3 DNA reads TGTGCCAGCAGTTATTTTGGGGATACTTGGGAGCAGTACTTC. Protein: CASSYFGDTWEQYF.

In regard to this clone: One end of the junction varies from germline; a read error may be responsible. The chain joins TRBV7-2 to TRBJ2-7, with a weak D call TRBD1 (6 bases). The CDR3 has 15 residues. CDR1 is SGHTA and CDR2 is FQGNSA in the germline V gene. As DNA, the CDR3 is TGTGCCAGCAGCTTATCCGGGACATACTCCAACGAGCAGTACTTC. This encodes CASSLSGTYSNEQYF.

The rearrangement joins TRBV27 to TRBJ1-6; weak D call: TRBD1 (5 bases). The CDR3 is 14 residues long. Germline-derived CDR1 and CDR2 are MNHEY and SMNVEV (reference sequence). Trimming left V 3 bases short and J 6 bases short, with 9 bases between. CDR3 sequence: CASSFEGRNSPLHF. The CDR3 DNA sequence: TGTGCCAGCAGTTTTGAGGGGCGTAATTCACCCCTCCACTTT.

The chain links TRBV5-4 to TRBJ2-5; a weak D match, TRBD1 (6 bases). Deletions cut 2 bases from V and 2 bases from J, with 10 bases between. The CDR3 length is 14 residues. Germline V gene lookup returns CDR1 SGHNT and CDR2 YYREEE (reference sequence). The CDR3 DNA is TGTGCCAGCAGCTTCGACAGGTTTCAAGAGACCCAGTACTTC. Translating it yields CASSFDRFQETQYF.

The rearrangement links TRBV11-2 to TRBJ2-5; D is undetermined. The CDR3 totals 14 residues. Germline assignment: CDR1 SGHAT and CDR2 FQNNGV. V lost 1 base to trimming and J lost 3 bases, with 9 bases between them. The CDR3, as DNA: TGTGCCAGCAGCTTAGTTTTCTCTAAAGAGACCCAGTACTTC. This translates into CASSLVFSKETQYF.

J is TRBJ1-1 and V is TRBV18, with unresolved D. Germline V gives CDR1 KGHSH, CDR2 LQKENI. V lost 3 bases and J 7 bases, leaving 9 bases between the germline ends. The CDR3 consists of 12 residues. The CDR3 coding sequence is TGTGCCAGCTCACCTTCAAACGGTGAAGCTTTCTTT. Translation gives CASSPSNGEAFF.

The chain joins TRBV18 to TRBJ2-5; 8 nucleotides line up with TRBD2. CDR1 and CDR2 from the germline V gene are KGHSH and LQKENI. The junction had 12 bases not matched to a gene; V was cut back by 1 base and J by 5 bases. This CDR3 spans 17 amino acids. The CDR3 nucleotides are TGTGCCAGCTCACCACTTACTGGGACTAGTTTTCTGGAGACCCAGTACTTC. Encoded protein: CASSPLTGTSFLETQYF. The entire variable domain, with the rest obtained from reference TRBV18 and TRBJ2-5, is as follows: NAGVMQNPRHLVRRRGQEARLRCSPMKGHSHVYWYRQLPEEGLKFMVYLQKENIIDESGMPKERFSAEFPKEGPSILRIQQVVRGDSAAYFCASSPLTGTSFLETQYFGPGTRLLVL.

The gene calls are TRBV6-4 and TRBJ1-2; TRBD1 aligns across 9 bases. The V gene end was trimmed by 2 bases and the J gene end by 6 bases; junction bases not matched to a gene: 7. Germline V gene sequence: CDR1 MRHNA, CDR2 SNTAGT. There are 15 residues in the CDR3. The CDR3 loop reads CASSDTWTGENGYTF. As DNA, the CDR3 is TGTGCCAGCAGTGACACCTGGACAGGGGAAAATGGCTACACCTTC.

The chain joins TRBV6-2 or TRBV6-3 to TRBJ2-1; the D gene is possibly TRBD1 (6 bases). This CDR3 is 15 amino acids long. V was pared by 4 bases and J by 6 bases, with 16 bases between. CDR1 and CDR2 (germline): MNHEY, SVGEGT. CDR3 nucleotide sequence: TGTGCCAGCAGTTCTCAGGGGTGGTATGTCAATGAGCAGTTCTTC. Its protein is CASSSQGWYVNEQFF.

V gene TRBV15 combines with J gene TRBJ1-5; D possibly corresponds to TRBD1 (5 bases). Looked up from germline, CDR1 is LNHNV and CDR2 is YYDKDF (reference sequence). V was shortened by 1 base and J by 11 bases, with 9 bases between the two germline ends. CDR3 length equals 12 residues. CDR3 sequence reads: CATSRVGGTQHF. The CDR3 DNA reads TGTGCCACCAGCAGAGTGGGGGGGACCCAGCATTTT.

The chain is built from TRBV9 and TRBJ2-3, with D possibly called TRBD1 or TRBD2 (5 bases each). This CDR3 region has 16 residues. The V gene's germline CDR1 is SGDLS and CDR2 YYNGEE. V lost 6 bases and J lost 1, with 18 bases in between. DNA for the CDR3: TGTGCCAGCACCCCCCCTGGGGGATTCGGCACAGATACGCAGTATTTT. This gives the protein CASTPPGGFGTDTQYF.